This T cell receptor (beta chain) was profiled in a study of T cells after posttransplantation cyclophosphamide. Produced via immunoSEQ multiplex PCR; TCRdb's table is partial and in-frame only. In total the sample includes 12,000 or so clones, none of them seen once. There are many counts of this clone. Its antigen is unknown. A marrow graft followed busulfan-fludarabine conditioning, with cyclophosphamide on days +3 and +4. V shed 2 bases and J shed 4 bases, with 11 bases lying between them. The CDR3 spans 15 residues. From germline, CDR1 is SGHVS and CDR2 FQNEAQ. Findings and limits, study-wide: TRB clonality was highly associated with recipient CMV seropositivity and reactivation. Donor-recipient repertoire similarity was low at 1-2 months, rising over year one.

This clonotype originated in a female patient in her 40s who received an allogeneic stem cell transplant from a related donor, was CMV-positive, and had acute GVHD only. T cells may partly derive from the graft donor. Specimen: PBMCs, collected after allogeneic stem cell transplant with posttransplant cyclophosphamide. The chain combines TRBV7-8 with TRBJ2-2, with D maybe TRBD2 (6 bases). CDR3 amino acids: CASSLHGSGTGELFF. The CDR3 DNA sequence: TGTGCCAGCAGCTTACACGGGAGCGGCACCGGGGAGCTGTTTTTT.